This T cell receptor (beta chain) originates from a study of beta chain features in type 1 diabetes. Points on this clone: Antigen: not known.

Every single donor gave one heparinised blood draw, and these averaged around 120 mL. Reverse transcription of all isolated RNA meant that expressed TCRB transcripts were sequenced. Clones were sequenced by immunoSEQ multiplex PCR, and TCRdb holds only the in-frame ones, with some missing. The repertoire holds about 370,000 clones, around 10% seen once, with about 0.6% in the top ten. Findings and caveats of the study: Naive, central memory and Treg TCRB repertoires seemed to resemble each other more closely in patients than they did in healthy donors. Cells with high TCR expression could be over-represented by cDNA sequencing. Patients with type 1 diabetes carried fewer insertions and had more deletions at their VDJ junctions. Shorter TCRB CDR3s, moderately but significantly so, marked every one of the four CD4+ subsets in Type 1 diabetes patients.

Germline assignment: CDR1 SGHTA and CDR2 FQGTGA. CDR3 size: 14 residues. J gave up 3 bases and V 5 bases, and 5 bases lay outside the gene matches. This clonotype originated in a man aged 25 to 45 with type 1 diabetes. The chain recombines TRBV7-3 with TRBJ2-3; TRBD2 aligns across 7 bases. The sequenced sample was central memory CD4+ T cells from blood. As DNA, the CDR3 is TGTGCCAGCAGCGATACCGGGAGGACAGATACGCAGTATTTT. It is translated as CASSDTGRTDTQYF.